This TCR beta chain was profiled in a study of identifying expanded T cells in peripheral blood. Study conclusions and caveats: Approximately 1.2 clones differed between technical replicates, versus about 15 and 19 over time. Roughly two-week clone count variance significantly increased as total template count grew.

Sequencing was performed with immunoSEQ multiplex PCR; in TCRdb, only in-frame clones are kept and a portion is missing. This table holds under 95,000 clones, 89% found once. The CDR3 is 16 amino acids. Trimming shortened V by 0 bases and J by 3 bases, and 11 bases separated the two germline ends. Germline CDR1 MNHNY, CDR2 SVGAGI (reference sequence). Collection occurred without any documented infections or immune events in donors. Worth noting for this clone: Its cognate antigen is unknown.

Sequenced sample: blood. The chain is built from TRBV6-6 and TRBJ2-2; D uncertain. The sequence derives from a person aged 18-69 years in good health. As DNA, the CDR3 is TGTGCCAGCAGTTACTCAGTGGGGTTAGACACCGGGGAGCTGTTTTTT. This sequence encodes CASSYSVGLDTGELFF.